This is a list of T cell receptor beta chains from one sample in a study of T-cell memory formation after mild COVID-19. TCRdb reprocessed the 5' RACE reads with MiXCR, giving one entry per CDR3 protein. The sample consists of 400,000 to 500,000 distinct CDR3 sequences, roughly 24% of them appearing once. Sequencing used PBMCs or a T cell subset sorted from them (not recorded which). All receptors come from an adult woman who had mild COVID-19 (a few samples of this study predate the infection). Cell type and time point are not known. The conserved cysteine and the conserved F or W are not part of the CDR3 here. Size is omitted from some rows. Given values are once, few, many or a class for expanded clones.

TRBJ1-1	TRBV30	.	AWSVQGGAVSEAF
TRBJ1-5	TRBV10-3	.	AIKGEGVGAPQH
TRBJ1-5	TRBV6-1	.	ASGVGSRYQPQH
TRBJ2-7	TRBV12-3/TRBV12-4	few	ASSLVESSYEQY
TRBJ1-5	TRBV12-3/TRBV12-4	few	ASSADRGVNQPQH
TRBJ2-1	TRBV11-2	few	ASSSEAILGNEQF
TRBJ1-2	TRBV6-4	many	ASSDYKGSGGYT
TRBJ2-1	TRBV18	few	ASSPPAGGWEQF
TRBJ2-2	TRBV7-7	.	ASSTGTDNTGELF
TRBJ2-3	TRBV29-1	few	SVAGGQADTQY
TRBJ2-7	TRBV7-9	few	ASSPELAVLSYEQY
TRBJ2-1	TRBV7-8	few	ASSLAGLAGGLGSYNEQF
TRBJ2-5	TRBV12-3/TRBV12-4	few	ASRLDRVAETQY
TRBJ2-1	TRBV6-5	.	ASSYLRLPLVNEQF
TRBJ2-1	TRBV7-2	.	ASSFYPGGEQF
TRBJ1-1	TRBV5-1	many	ASSLDSLNTEAF
TRBJ2-3	TRBV29-1	few	SVAAFTGTDTQY
TRBJ2-5	TRBV12-3/TRBV12-4	many	ASSLDGQETQY
TRBJ2-3	TRBV4-2	.	AINRCGGARLDTQY
TRBJ2-3	TRBV25-1	.	ASSEFFTDTQY
TRBJ1-1	TRBV5-1	.	ASSPTGQGKTEAF
TRBJ1-2	TRBV30	once	AWSEQGVVYGYT
TRBJ2-3	TRBV7-9	.	ASSLEMTTPSTDTQY
TRBJ2-7	TRBV6-5	.	ASSPFDPTYEQY
TRBJ2-5	TRBV6-2/TRBV6-3	.	ASSYSITSGNYQETQY
TRBJ2-1	TRBV15	.	ATSRDPGLPGEQF
TRBJ1-5	TRBV12-3/TRBV12-4	few	ASSYTPGKGNQPQH
TRBJ1-2	TRBV20-1	.	SAKATGTGVHGYT
TRBJ2-5	TRBV11-2	many	ASRPLSGAGETQY
TRBJ2-7	TRBV5-1	.	ASSLGQETYEQY
TRBJ2-7	TRBV10-3	.	AISGNTGSLSEQY